Below are 24 T cell receptor beta chains sequenced from a single sample in a study of T cells in Graves' hyperthyroidism and ophthalmopathy. Template material for amplifying TCR beta CDR3 regions consisted of RNA transcripts. TCR CDR3 regions were first amplified by RT-PCR with HTBI primers. One entry per CDR3 protein, called by TCRdb with MiXCR from the multiplex PCR reads. The data show 300,000 to 450,000 distinct CDR3 sequences, approximately 13% seen once. The sample was blood. These receptors came from a woman aged 55-70 years with Graves' hyperthyroidism.

This clonotype was seen many times. J is TRBJ1-4 and V is TRBV11-2, with 7 bases fitting TRBD1. V lost 5 bases to trimming and J lost 4 bases; unmatched junction nucleotides: 10. The CDR3 consists of 16 residues. Germline V gene lookup returns CDR1 SGHAT and CDR2 FQNNGV. DNA of the CDR3: TGTGCCAGCAGCCGACTGCCCGGACAGGTTAATGAAAAACTGTTTTTT. This translates into CASSRLPGQVNEKLFF.

This clonotype was picked up many times. V usage is TRBV3-1 and J usage is TRBJ1-2; D gene ambiguous. Trimming pared 1 base from V and 4 bases from J, leaving 10 bases between. The CDR3 runs 14 residues. From germline, CDR1 is LGHDT and CDR2 YNNKEL (reference sequence). The CDR3 sequence is CASSQGSALYGYTF. The DNA for the CDR3 is TGTGCCAGCAGCCAAGGATCCGCGCTCTATGGCTACACCTTC.

This clonotype was counted ten times or more. The CDR3 protein is CASSPIAGTGPGNEQFF. The CDR3, as DNA: TGTGCCAGCTCACCAATCGCCGGGACAGGGCCCGGCAATGAGCAGTTCTTC. The V call is TRBV18, the J call TRBJ2-1, with 9 bases lining up with TRBD1. The germline V gene has CDR1 KGHSH and CDR2 LQKENI. With 2 bases clipped from V and 6 bases from J, the junction kept 11 bases outside the gene matches. The CDR3 loop spans 17 amino acids. The full variable domain, with the rest looked up from reference TRBV18 and TRBJ2-1, is NAGVMQNPRHLVRRRGQEARLRCSPMKGHSHVYWYRQLPEEGLKFMVYLQKENIIDESGMPKERFSAEFPKEGPSILRIQQVVRGDSAAYFCASSPIAGTGPGNEQFFGPGTRLTVL.

The chain couples TRBV5-1 to TRBJ2-3; no reliable D call. V lost 0 bases and J lost 6, with 11 bases in between. The CDR3 runs to 14 residues. Looked up from germline, CDR1 is SGHRS and CDR2 is YFSETQ. CDR3 bases: TGCGCCAGCAGCTTGGCCGGGCCCACGGATACGCAGTATTTT. Amino acid sequence: CASSLAGPTDTQYF.

This clonotype was picked up many times. J is TRBJ2-4 and V is TRBV2; maybe TRBD2 (6 bases). V lost 11 bases to trimming and J lost 8 bases, with 16 bases between them. The CDR3 consists of 12 residues. Looked up from germline, CDR1 is SNHLY and CDR2 is FYNNEI. The CDR3 DNA reads as TGTGCCTCCCAGGAGGGAGTCTACATTCAGTACTTC. This translates into CASQEGVYIQYF.

The V call is TRBV7-2, the J call TRBJ2-3; possibly TRBD1 for D (6 bases). This CDR3 spans 14 amino acids. Between the trimmed V and J ends, which lost 5 bases and 2 bases, there was a span of 11 bases. Per the germline V gene, CDR1 is SGHTA and CDR2 is FQGNSA. CDR3 sequence (DNA): TGTGCCAGCAGCCAGACAGGAGACACAGATACGCAGTATTTT. It yields the protein CASSQTGDTDTQYF. Based on the CDR3 plus reference TRBV7-2 and TRBJ2-3, the full variable domain is GAGVSQSPSNKVTEKGKDVELRCDPISGHTALYWYRQSLGQGLEFLIYFQGNSAPDKSGLPSDRFSAERTGGSVSTLTIQRTQQEDSAVYLCASSQTGDTDTQYFGPGTRLTVL.

The CDR3 DNA reads as TGTGCCAGCAGCCCAGTTGGACTCTTAGGCTACACCTTC. This encodes CASSPVGLLGYTF. The V call is TRBV14, the J call TRBJ1-2; D ambiguous. V was clipped by 4 bases and J by 8 bases, with 14 bases between them. The CDR3 loop spans 13 amino acids. Germline CDR1 and CDR2: SGHDN and FVKESK.

This clonotype was counted many times. The chain employs TRBV28 and TRBJ2-1, with 8 positions matching TRBD1. Looked up from germline, CDR1 is MDHEN and CDR2 is SYDVKM. CDR3 length: 14 amino acids. V lost 6 bases and J lost 7; bases outside the gene matches: 8. The CDR3 loop reads CASSPDRADNEQFF. In nucleotides, the CDR3 is TGTGCCAGCAGCCCGGACAGGGCTGATAATGAGCAGTTCTTC. Full variable domain (remainder filled in from reference TRBV28 and TRBJ2-1): DVKVTQSSRYLVKRTGEKVFLECVQDMDHENMFWYRQDPGLGLRLIYFSYDVKMKEKGDIPEGYSVSREKKERFSLILESASTNQTSMYLCASSPDRADNEQFFGPGTRLTVL.

The chain has TRBV12-3 or TRBV12-4 and TRBJ1-4; perhaps TRBD1 as D (5 bases). There are 12 residues in the CDR3. V was trimmed by 3 bases and J by 8 bases, leaving 7 bases between them. The CDR3 reads CASSFEGEKLFF. In DNA form, the CDR3 reads TGTGCCAGCAGTTTTGAGGGGGAAAAACTGTTTTTT.

This clonotype was detected many times. The gene calls are TRBV12-3 or TRBV12-4 and TRBJ2-2; 7 bases fit TRBD2. This CDR3 has 14 amino acids. Unmatched junction bases numbered 8, after V lost 6 bases and J lost 7 bases. The CDR3 DNA reads as TGTGCCAGCAGGCGGGACTACCCCCTCGGGGAGCTGTTTTTT. Translating gives CASRRDYPLGELFF.

In its sample, this clonotype was seen many times. The rearrangement joins TRBV5-1 to TRBJ2-7; D is uncertain. Germline lookup yields CDR1 SGHRS and CDR2 YFSETQ. The CDR3 has 14 amino acids. Trimming left V 2 bases short and J 0 bases short, with 9 bases between. CDR3 sequence (DNA): TGCGCCAGCAGCTTAACCGTGAGCTCCTACGAGCAGTACTTC. Residues: CASSLTVSSYEQYF.

This clonotype was counted only a few times. The chain couples TRBV18 to TRBJ1-5; a possible D gene is TRBD1 (5 bases). This CDR3 comprises 17 residues. Per the germline V gene, CDR1 is KGHSH and CDR2 is LQKENI. The V end was cut by 1 base, the J end by 7 bases, with 20 bases between. This CDR3 is CASSPRNILGEGQPQHF. The CDR3 nucleotides read TGTGCCAGCTCACCACGGAACATACTAGGGGAGGGGCAGCCCCAGCATTTT.

This clonotype was seen at least ten times. The DNA of the CDR3 is TGTGCCAGCAGCCACAAATACGAGCAGTACTTC. Its translation: CASSHKYEQYF. The chain is built from TRBV11-2 and TRBJ2-7; no firm D call. The germline V gene encodes CDR1 SGHAT and CDR2 FQNNGV. The CDR3 sequence is 11 residues long. V was trimmed by 5 bases and J by 4 bases, leaving 6 bases between them.

Ten or more counts support this clonotype. The chain uses TRBV2 and TRBJ2-7, with D possibly being TRBD2 (6 bases). Trimming removed 5 bases at V and 2 bases at J, with 13 bases between. Germline-derived CDR1 and CDR2 are SNHLY and FYNNEI. The CDR3 has 14 amino acids. The CDR3 DNA reads TGTGCCAGCAGTCGGAGGCGGGACGCCTACGAGCAGTACTTC. This encodes CASSRRRDAYEQYF.

This clonotype showed up many times. The chain combines TRBV7-9 with TRBJ1-1, with TRBD1 identical over 9 bases. Germline V gene sequence: CDR1 SEHNR, CDR2 FQNEAQ (reference sequence). This CDR3 has 14 amino acids. The ends lost 5 bases at V and 6 bases at J; junction bases unmatched: 7. The chain's CDR3 is CASSQGQGQAEAFF. Here the CDR3 DNA reads TGTGCCAGCAGCCAGGGACAGGGTCAAGCTGAAGCTTTCTTT.

This clonotype was seen at least ten times. This rearrangement joins TRBV11-3 to TRBJ2-1, with 7 bases lining up with TRBD1. Germline CDR1 reads SGHNT; CDR2 reads YENEEA. After removal of 5 bases from V and 0 bases from J, the junction contained 10 bases not matched to a gene. The CDR3 extends over 17 amino acids. The CDR3 reads CASSARQGSLSYNEQFF. Here the CDR3 DNA reads TGTGCCAGCAGCGCCCGACAGGGAAGTCTCTCCTACAATGAGCAGTTCTTC.

V is TRBV19 and J is TRBJ2-7; maybe TRBD2 (6 bases). CDR1 and CDR2 from the germline V gene are LNHDA and SQIVND (reference sequence). CDR3 length: 19 amino acids. Between the trimmed V and J ends, which lost 1 base and 4 bases, there was a span of 26 bases. CDR3 bases: TGTGCCAGTAGTATAGTATACCTCCAGTGGCACGGGGGTGGTTACGAGCAGTACTTC. It codes for CASSIVYLQWHGGGYEQYF.

The V gene is TRBV6-2 or TRBV6-3, the J gene TRBJ1-4, with D unclear. Germline values: CDR1 MNHEY, CDR2 SVGEGT. The CDR3 extends over 13 amino acids. Trimming cost V 5 bases and J 7 bases, with 11 bases left between them. The CDR3 protein is CASSPRRGEKLFF. CDR3 DNA sequence: TGTGCCAGCAGTCCGCGCCGAGGTGAAAAACTGTTTTTT.

This clonotype was seen at least ten times. The chain uses TRBV5-1 and TRBJ1-5; D is unclear. V was trimmed by 4 bases and J by 4 bases, leaving 15 bases between them. This CDR3 is built from 15 residues. CDR1 SGHRS and CDR2 YFSETQ come from the germline V gene. The CDR3: CASSPEGGWNQPQHF. CDR3 DNA: TGCGCCAGCAGCCCCGAGGGTGGATGGAATCAGCCCCAGCATTTT. The whole variable domain, filled in from reference TRBV5-1 and TRBJ1-5, reads KAGVTQTPRYLIKTRGQQVTLSCSPISGHRSVSWYQQTPGQGLQFLFEYFSETQRNKGNFPGRFSGRQFSNSRSEMNVSTLELGDSALYLCASSPEGGWNQPQHFGDGTRLSIL.

This clonotype was seen many times. The gene calls are TRBV10-3 and TRBJ1-3, with 8 bases that match TRBD1. Germline CDR1 and CDR2: ENHRY and SYGVKD. After removal of 0 bases from V and 1 base from J, the junction contained 5 bases not matched to a gene. The CDR3 is 17 residues long. CDR3 amino acids: CAISESWTGRSGNTIYF. The CDR3 nucleotides are TGTGCCATCAGTGAGTCGTGGACAGGGAGGTCTGGAAACACCATATATTTT.

This clonotype was detected ten times or more. The chain has TRBV20-1 and TRBJ2-1; D is possibly TRBD2 (6 bases). Germline V gives CDR1 DFQATT, CDR2 SNEGSKA (reference sequence). The CDR3 length is 15 residues. V lost 3 bases, J lost 5 bases, and 17 bases lay in between. The CDR3 is CSASRRRAVNNEQFF. In DNA form, the CDR3 reads TGCAGTGCTAGCCGGAGGAGGGCCGTGAACAATGAGCAGTTCTTC.

J is TRBJ2-5 and V is TRBV20-1; 10 bases map to TRBD2. This CDR3 is 14 amino acids long. Germline CDR1 is DFQATT and CDR2 is SNEGSKA (reference sequence). V shed 5 bases and J 5 bases; nucleotides not matched to a gene: 8. The CDR3 DNA follows: TGCAGTGCTTTTACCACTAGCGGGACTGAGACCCAGTACTTC. As protein: CSAFTTSGTETQYF.

This clonotype occurred a few times. Here the CDR3 reads CAISESSGGRTTEASSYNEQFF. Here the CDR3 DNA reads TGTGCCATCAGTGAGTCTTCTGGGGGGAGGACCACTGAGGCGAGCTCCTACAATGAGCAGTTCTTC. The chain links TRBV10-3 to TRBJ2-1; the D gene is possibly TRBD2 (6 bases). The CDR3 is made up of 22 amino acids. Trimming cost V 0 bases and J 0 bases, with 27 bases left between them. Germline V gene sequence: CDR1 ENHRY, CDR2 SYGVKD.

This clonotype was recorded many times. This sequence joins TRBV2 and TRBJ1-1, with no clear D. V lost 6 bases, J lost 0 bases, and 8 bases lay in between. Germline CDR1 SNHLY, CDR2 FYNNEI. CDR3 length: 13 residues. The CDR3 sequence: CASREIMNTEAFF. Written as DNA, the CDR3 is TGTGCCAGCAGGGAGATAATGAACACTGAAGCTTTCTTT.